The clone carrying this T cell receptor (beta chain) appeared a few times. Antigen unknown. This entry belongs to a study of post-analysis software for immune sequencing data. Study observations and caveats: Five TRBV segments, including TRBV5-6, TRBV5-1 and TRBV20-1, were more frequent in patients than controls. Compared against controls, patients with multiple sclerosis displayed significantly lower normalized Chao1 diversity.

Sequencing libraries made from TCR beta cDNA carried unique molecular identifiers. In TCRdb, the PCR reads were re-called with MiXCR into one record per CDR3 protein. The table includes 380,000 or so distinct CDR3 sequences, roughly 30% detected once. Germline assignment: CDR1 MNHEY and CDR2 SVGEGT. CDR3 length: 16 residues. V trimming: 4 bases; J trimming: 10 bases; junction bases outside the gene matches: 11. This clonotype originated in a girl between 5 and 17 years old with multiple sclerosis. The sample consisted of blood. V is TRBV6-2 or TRBV6-3 and J is TRBJ2-1; 12 nucleotides align to TRBD2. The CDR3 region has the DNA TGTGCCAGCAGTTGGGATCTAGCGGGGGGGCAGGTAGAGCAGTTCTTC. This codes for CASSWDLAGGQVEQFF.